What follows are 13 T cell receptor beta chains derived from one specimen sequenced in a study of blood T cell repertoires in COVID-19. The repertoire was sequenced with immunoSEQ multiplex PCR; TCRdb's copy has only in-frame clones and lacks some. The table shows around 80,000 clones, with over 75% occurring only once. The sample consisted of peripheral blood. These TCRs come from a man at least 80 years old with acute or convalescent COVID-19.

The chain has TRBV5-1 and TRBJ1-6; D is possibly TRBD1 (5 bases). CDR3 length: 13 residues. Per the germline V gene, CDR1 is SGHRS and CDR2 is YFSETQ. V lost 7 bases and J 9 bases, leaving 14 bases between the germline ends. As DNA, the CDR3 is TGCGCCAGCTGCCTCCAGGGCGGTTCACCCCTCCACTTT. Protein: CASCLQGGSPLHF.

V and J are TRBV6-4 and TRBJ2-1, with TRBD2 matching over 13 bases. The CDR3 is made up of 15 amino acids. The V gene end was trimmed by 5 bases and the J gene end by 4 bases; junction bases not matched to a gene: 2. Germline CDR1 and CDR2: MRHNA and SNTAGT. The CDR3 reads CASSRTSGGYNEQFF. CDR3 bases: TGTGCCAGCAGTCGGACTAGCGGGGGTTACAATGAGCAGTTCTTC.

This chain connects TRBV6-2 or TRBV6-3 to TRBJ2-2; D remains ambiguous. V was clipped by 3 bases and J by 5 bases, with 7 bases between them. This CDR3 is built from 13 residues. CDR1 is MNHEY and CDR2 is SVGEGT in the germline V gene. Written as DNA, the CDR3 is TGTGCCAGCAGTTATCCGGGTACCGGGGAGCTGTTTTTT. It codes for CASSYPGTGELFF.

This clone showed up just a few times. This chain connects TRBV6-1 to TRBJ1-1, with D unresolved. Trimming removed 2 bases at V and 5 bases at J, with 15 bases between. CDR1 MNHNS and CDR2 SASEGT come from the germline V gene. The CDR3 extends over 15 amino acids. The CDR3 protein is CASSEKRGGRTEAFF. In DNA, the CDR3 is TGTGCCAGCAGTGAAAAGCGGGGTGGGAGGACTGAAGCTTTCTTT.

The chain carries TRBV7-2 and TRBJ1-5, with TRBD1 matching over 8 bases. Germline CDR1 is SGHTA and CDR2 is FQGNSA. V lost 5 bases to trimming and J lost 2 bases; unmatched junction nucleotides: 5. This CDR3 region has 15 residues. The CDR3 DNA sequence: TGTGCCAGCAGCCCCATGGGACAGGGCAATCAGCCCCAGCATTTT. Its protein is CASSPMGQGNQPQHF.

V and J are TRBV5-1 and TRBJ2-3; D call uncertain. Trimming cost V 4 bases and J 0 bases, with 9 bases left between them. CDR1 and CDR2 (germline): SGHRS, YFSETQ. The CDR3 runs to 14 residues. CDR3 DNA: TGCGCCAGCAGCCCCCCCCCTAGCACAGATACGCAGTATTTT. Translating it yields CASSPPPSTDTQYF.

By sample fraction, this clone is medium-sized (0.01 to 0.1%). V and J are TRBV29-1 and TRBJ1-2, with 9 bases fitting TRBD1. V trimming: 7 bases; J trimming: 2 bases; junction bases outside the gene matches: 2. Germline lookup yields CDR1 SQVTM and CDR2 ANQGSEA. The CDR3 totals 12 residues. The DNA of the CDR3 is TGCAGCGCTGGGACAGGGAACTATGGCTACACCTTC. It specifies CSAGTGNYGYTF.

This chain connects TRBV18 to TRBJ2-3; TRBD1 agrees at 7 bases. The CDR3 runs 16 residues. Germline V lookup: CDR1 KGHSH, CDR2 LQKENI. The junction had 8 bases not matched to a gene; V was cut back by 3 bases and J by 2 bases. The CDR3 here is CASSPTAGTATDTQYF. CDR3 in DNA: TGTGCCAGCTCACCCACGGCAGGGACAGCCACAGATACGCAGTATTTT.

The gene calls are TRBV18 and TRBJ2-7, with a possible D match to TRBD1 (5 bases). The CDR3 consists of 13 residues. Germline CDR1 is KGHSH and CDR2 is LQKENI. Trimming removed 6 bases from V and 5 bases from J, with 14 bases in between. CDR3 region: CASSLTIRDEQYF. The CDR3 DNA sequence: TGTGCCAGCTCGTTGACCATCAGGGACGAGCAGTACTTC.

This chain connects TRBV6-5 to TRBJ2-1, with TRBD1 matching over 8 bases. Germline assignment: CDR1 MNHEY and CDR2 SVGAGI. With V trimmed by 8 bases and J by 2 bases, 2 bases remained unmatched. This CDR3 is 13 amino acids long. The CDR3 DNA follows: TGTGCCAGCCGGGACAGGACCTACAATGAGCAGTTCTTC. Protein product: CASRDRTYNEQFF.

The chain employs TRBV12-3 or TRBV12-4 and TRBJ1-2; no definite D call. Trimming took off 6 bases at V and 5 bases at J, with 4 bases between the two ends. This CDR3 spans 10 amino acids. CDR3 amino acids: CASSLYGYTF. CDR3 coding DNA: TGTGCCAGCAGCCTATATGGCTACACCTTC.

The V gene is TRBV5-5, the J gene TRBJ1-2; D perhaps matches TRBD1 (5 bases). The ends were cut back, 4 bases at V and 7 bases at J, with 11 bases in the middle. Germline lookup yields CDR1 SGHKS and CDR2 YYEKEE (reference sequence). The CDR3 spans 12 residues. CDR3 residues: CASSDTGFGYTF. In DNA form, the CDR3 reads TGTGCCAGCAGCGACACAGGTTTTGGCTACACCTTC.

This clone was observed at least ten times. The V call is TRBV7-2, the J call TRBJ2-3; D gene unclear. Germline CDR1 SGHTA, CDR2 FQGNSA. The CDR3 extends over 12 amino acids. Trimming removed 5 bases from V and 2 bases from J, with 5 bases in between. The CDR3 spells CASSPYTDTQYF. The CDR3 nucleotides read TGTGCCAGCAGCCCTTACACAGATACGCAGTATTTT.